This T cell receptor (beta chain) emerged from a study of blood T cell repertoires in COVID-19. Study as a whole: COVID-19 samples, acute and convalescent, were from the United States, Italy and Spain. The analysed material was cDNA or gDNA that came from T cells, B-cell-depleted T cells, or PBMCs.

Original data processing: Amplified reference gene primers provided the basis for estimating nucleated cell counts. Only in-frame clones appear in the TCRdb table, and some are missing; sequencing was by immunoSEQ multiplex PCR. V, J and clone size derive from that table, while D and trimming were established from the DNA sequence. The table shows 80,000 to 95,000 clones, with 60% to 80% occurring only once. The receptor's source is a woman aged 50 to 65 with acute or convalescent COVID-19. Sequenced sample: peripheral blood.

The CDR3 region has the DNA TGTGCCAGCAGCCAGGGCCTAGCGGGGGGGCGGACAGATACGCAGTATTTT. The encoded protein is CASSQGLAGGRTDTQYF. V and J are TRBV7-2 and TRBJ2-3, with 12 bases identical to TRBD2. V trimming: 5 bases; J trimming: 3 bases; junction bases outside the gene matches: 9. Germline CDR1 is SGHTA and CDR2 is FQGNSA. This CDR3 region has 17 residues. Full variable domain (outside the CDR3, taken from reference TRBV7-2 and TRBJ2-3): GAGVSQSPSNKVTEKGKDVELRCDPISGHTALYWYRQSLGQGLEFLIYFQGNSAPDKSGLPSDRFSAERTGGSVSTLTIQRTQQEDSAVYLCASSQGLAGGRTDTQYFGPGTRLTVL.